The rows below give T cell receptor beta chains drawn from one sample of a study of OX40 agonist ivuxolimab in advanced cancers. Data came from immunoSEQ multiplex PCR; TCRdb stores just in-frame clones and leaves some out. The table has some 7,100 clones, 86% seen once; the top ten hold approximately 2%. The sample consisted of CD4+ or CD8+ T cells sorted from blood, taken in a trial of the OX40 agonist ivuxolimab. These receptors all stem from an adult with an advanced solid tumor such as melanoma, head and neck, liver or kidney cancer. Both conserved end residues are part of each CDR3. A D gene is named only where the DNA matches it firmly. A row's size may be missing; if present it is once, few, many or a size class.

>.|TRBJ1-2|TRBV4-2|TRBD1
CASSQEIGTGGYTF
TGTGCCAGCAGCCAAGAGATCGGGACAGGCGGCTACACCTTC
>once|TRBJ1-6|TRBV9|.
CASSSNRSPLHF
TGTGCCAGCAGCTCCAACCGGTCACCCCTCCACTTT
>.|TRBJ2-1|TRBV14|TRBD1
CASSQDSRTGQFF
TGTGCCAGCAGCCAAGATAGTAGGACAGGGCAGTTCTTC
>few|TRBJ2-3|TRBV7-8|TRBD1
CASSLAAGQGGTDTQYF
TGTGCCAGCAGCTTAGCGGCGGGACAGGGGGGAACAGATACGCAGTATTTT
>.|TRBJ2-5|TRBV18|.
CASSPQGVETQYF
TGTGCCAGCTCACCACAAGGGGTAGAGACCCAGTACTTC
>.|TRBJ1-2|TRBV2|.
CASSEARSKDF
TGTGCCAGCAGTGAAGCGCGGTCTAAGGACTTC
>.|TRBJ1-6|TRBV6-1|.
CASSEGGNSRVNSPLHF
TGTGCCAGCAGTGAGGGCGGGAACTCACGAGTTAATTCACCCCTCCACTTT
>.|TRBJ1-1|TRBV28|.
CASSLVVGEAFF
TGTGCCAGCAGTTTAGTCGTGGGTGAAGCTTTCTTT
>.|TRBJ1-1|TRBV6-6|.
CASRRNMNTEAFF
TGTGCCAGCAGGAGGAACATGAACACTGAAGCTTTCTTT
>.|TRBJ2-7|TRBV7-2|.
CASSSGLVSSYEQYF
TGTGCCAGCAGCTCCGGTTTAGTTAGCTCCTACGAGCAGTACTTC
>.|TRBJ2-5|TRBV7-2|.
CASSLETGPRTQYF
TGTGCCAGCAGCTTAGAGACAGGTCCACGGACCCAGTACTTC
>.|TRBJ1-2|TRBV15|TRBD1
CATSRRQGTNYGYTF
TGTGCCACCAGCAGACGACAGGGAACCAACTATGGCTACACCTTC
>.|TRBJ1-2|TRBV28|.
CASSSQDRYGYTF
TGTGCCAGCAGTTCGCAGGACAGATATGGCTACACCTTC
>few|TRBJ1-5|TRBV7-9|.
CASSPKGQVSNQPQHF
TGTGCCAGCAGCCCTAAAGGGCAGGTTAGCAATCAGCCCCAGCATTTT
>.|TRBJ1-2|TRBV5-4|.
CASSLMIAREVYGYTF
TGTGCCAGCAGCTTGATGATAGCCCGGGAGGTATATGGCTACACCTTC
>.|TRBJ2-3|TRBV5-1|TRBD1
CASSLNRGGTDTQYF
TGCGCCAGCAGCTTGAACAGGGGTGGCACAGATACGCAGTATTTT
>.|TRBJ2-5|TRBV4-3|.
CASSQEARQPGETQYF
TGCGCCAGCAGCCAAGAAGCGCGCCAACCAGGGGAGACCCAGTACTTC
>.|TRBJ2-3|TRBV30|TRBD1
CAWSDHRGRGDTQYF
TGTGCCTGGAGTGACCACAGGGGGCGGGGAGATACGCAGTATTTT
>.|TRBJ2-7|TRBV4-3|.
CASSQDRGNSYTYEQYF
TGCGCCAGCAGCCAAGATCGAGGGAACTCTTATACCTACGAGCAGTACTTC
>.|TRBJ2-7|TRBV4-3|TRBD1
CASSRWTGSYEQYF
TGCGCCAGCAGCAGATGGACAGGCTCCTACGAGCAGTACTTC
>.|TRBJ1-6|TRBV4-3|.
CASSSTTGYSPLHF
TGCGCCAGCAGCTCAACGACAGGATATTCACCCCTCCACTTT
>.|TRBJ2-7|TRBV29-1|TRBD1
CSVEDRRTGFSSYEQYF
TGCAGCGTTGAAGATAGGCGGACAGGGTTCAGCTCCTACGAGCAGTACTTC
>.|TRBJ1-6|TRBV30|TRBD1
CAWSKGTGFNSLLHF
TGTGCCTGGAGTAAGGGGACAGGCTTTAATTCACTCCTCCACTTT
>.|TRBJ2-5|TRBV27|.
CASSGQGRETQYF
TGTGCCAGCAGCGGGCAGGGGCGAGAGACCCAGTACTTC
>.|TRBJ2-5|TRBV5-6|.
CASGGGRRETQYF
TGTGCCAGCGGAGGGGGTAGACGAGAGACCCAGTACTTC
>.|TRBJ2-7|TRBV7-6|TRBD1
CASSPGGTGGYEQYF
TGTGCCAGCAGCCCTGGGGGGACAGGGGGCTACGAGCAGTACTTC
>.|TRBJ2-6|TRBV5-4|.
CASSWGGGRNSGANVLTF
TGTGCCAGCAGCTGGGGGGGCGGGAGAAACTCTGGGGCCAACGTCCTGACTTTC
>once|TRBJ2-1|TRBV7-9|TRBD2
CASSDAGVEQFF
TGTGCCAGCAGCGACGCGGGAGTTGAGCAGTTCTTC
>.|TRBJ2-7|TRBV28|TRBD1
CASSLGTGRREQYF
TGTGCCAGCAGTTTAGGGACAGGGAGGCGCGAGCAGTACTTC
>.|TRBJ1-5|TRBV18|TRBD1
CASSQLDRGYQPQHF
TGTGCCAGCTCACAACTCGACAGGGGCTATCAGCCCCAGCATTTT
>few|TRBJ2-1|TRBV7-8|.
CASSPFQGIIYNEQFF
TGTGCCAGCAGCCCGTTTCAGGGGATCATCTACAATGAGCAGTTCTTC
>.|TRBJ1-3|TRBV29-1|TRBD1
CSVEDQGASGNTIYF
TGCAGCGTTGAAGACCAGGGGGCGAGCGGAAACACCATATATTTT
>.|TRBJ1-5|TRBV19|.
CASSIDSYWGNQPQHF
TGTGCCAGTAGTATTGACAGCTATTGGGGCAATCAGCCCCAGCATTTT
>.|TRBJ1-1|TRBV30|TRBD1
CAWSVQGPLKAFF
TGTGCCTGGAGTGTACAGGGGCCGCTTAAAGCTTTCTTT
>.|TRBJ1-1|TRBV6-6|.
CASSYSDTNTEAFF
TGTGCCAGCAGTTACTCCGACACTAACACTGAAGCTTTCTTT
>.|TRBJ1-5|TRBV5-8|TRBD1
CASSLRQGGNQPQHF
TGTGCCAGCAGCTTGCGACAGGGGGGGAATCAGCCCCAGCATTTT
>.|TRBJ1-1|TRBV28|.
CASSLRAGNTEAFF
TGTGCCAGCAGTCTCAGGGCGGGGAACACTGAAGCTTTCTTT
>.|TRBJ1-2|TRBV28|TRBD1
CASSFRGTRTGYTF
TGTGCCAGCAGTTTCAGGGGGACCCGAACCGGCTACACCTTC